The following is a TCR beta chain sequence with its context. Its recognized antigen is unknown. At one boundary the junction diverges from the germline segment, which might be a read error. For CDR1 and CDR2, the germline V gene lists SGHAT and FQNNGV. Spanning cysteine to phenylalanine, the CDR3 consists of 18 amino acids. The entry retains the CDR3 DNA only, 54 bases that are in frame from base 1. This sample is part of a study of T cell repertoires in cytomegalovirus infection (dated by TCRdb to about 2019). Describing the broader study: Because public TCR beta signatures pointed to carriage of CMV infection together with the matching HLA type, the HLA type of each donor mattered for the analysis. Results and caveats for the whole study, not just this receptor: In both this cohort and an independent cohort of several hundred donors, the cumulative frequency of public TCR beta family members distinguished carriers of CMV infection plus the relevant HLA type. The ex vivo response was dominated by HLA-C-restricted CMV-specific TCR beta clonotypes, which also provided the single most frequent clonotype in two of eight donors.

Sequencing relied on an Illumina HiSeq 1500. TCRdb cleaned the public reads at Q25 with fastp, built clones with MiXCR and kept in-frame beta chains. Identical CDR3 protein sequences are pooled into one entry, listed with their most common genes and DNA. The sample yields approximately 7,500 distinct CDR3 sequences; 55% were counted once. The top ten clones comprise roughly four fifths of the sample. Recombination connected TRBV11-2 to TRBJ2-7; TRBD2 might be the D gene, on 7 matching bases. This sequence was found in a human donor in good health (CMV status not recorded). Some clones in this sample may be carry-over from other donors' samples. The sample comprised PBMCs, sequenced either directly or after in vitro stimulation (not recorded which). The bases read TGTGCCTGCAGCTTAGATAGGGGGGGGGGGGGGGGGTCCTACGAGCAGTACTTC. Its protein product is CACSLDRGGGGGSYEQYF.